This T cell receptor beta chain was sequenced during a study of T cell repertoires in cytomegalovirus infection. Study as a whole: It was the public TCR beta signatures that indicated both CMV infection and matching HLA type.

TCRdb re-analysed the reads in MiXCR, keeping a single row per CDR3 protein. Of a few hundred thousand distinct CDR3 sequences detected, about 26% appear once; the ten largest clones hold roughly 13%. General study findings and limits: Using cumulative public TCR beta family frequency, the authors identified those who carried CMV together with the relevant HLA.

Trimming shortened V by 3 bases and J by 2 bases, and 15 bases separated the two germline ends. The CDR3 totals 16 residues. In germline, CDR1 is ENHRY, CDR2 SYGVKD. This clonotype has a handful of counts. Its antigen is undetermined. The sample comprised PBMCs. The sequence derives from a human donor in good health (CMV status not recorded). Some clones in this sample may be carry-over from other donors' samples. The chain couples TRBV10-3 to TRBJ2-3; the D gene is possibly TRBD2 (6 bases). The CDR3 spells CAISDGLGGITDTQYF. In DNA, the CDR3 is TGTGCCATCAGTGATGGTCTTGGCGGGATCACAGATACGCAGTATTTT.